This T cell receptor (beta chain) was found in a study of spatial heterogeneity in lung cancer. Study in general: Raw sequencing reads included, on average, more than ten appearances of each unique TCR and UMI combination. The study, taken as a whole, reports: How many expanded intratumoral alpha and beta TCRs were present tracked the tumor mutation count, which was a count of nonsynonymous mutations.

MiXCR was run by TCRdb on the 5' RACE reads, yielding one entry per CDR3 protein. The sample lists around 4,800 distinct CDR3 sequences; 22% were seen once. With 2 bases clipped from V and 9 bases from J, the junction kept 2 bases outside the gene matches. The CDR3 extends over 14 amino acids. Germline CDR1 and CDR2: MNHEY and SVGAGI. The time point denotes: sample taken at primary tumor resection. Turning to this clonotype: Antigen unknown.

Sequencing was performed on lung tumor tissue, taken at surgery. This receptor was taken from a male donor with early-stage non-small cell lung cancer. V gene TRBV6-5 combines with J gene TRBJ2-1; TRBD1 agrees at 12 bases. CDR3 sequence: CASSYGTGGLEQFF. The CDR3 bases are TGTGCCAGCAGTTACGGGACAGGGGGCCTTGAGCAGTTCTTC.